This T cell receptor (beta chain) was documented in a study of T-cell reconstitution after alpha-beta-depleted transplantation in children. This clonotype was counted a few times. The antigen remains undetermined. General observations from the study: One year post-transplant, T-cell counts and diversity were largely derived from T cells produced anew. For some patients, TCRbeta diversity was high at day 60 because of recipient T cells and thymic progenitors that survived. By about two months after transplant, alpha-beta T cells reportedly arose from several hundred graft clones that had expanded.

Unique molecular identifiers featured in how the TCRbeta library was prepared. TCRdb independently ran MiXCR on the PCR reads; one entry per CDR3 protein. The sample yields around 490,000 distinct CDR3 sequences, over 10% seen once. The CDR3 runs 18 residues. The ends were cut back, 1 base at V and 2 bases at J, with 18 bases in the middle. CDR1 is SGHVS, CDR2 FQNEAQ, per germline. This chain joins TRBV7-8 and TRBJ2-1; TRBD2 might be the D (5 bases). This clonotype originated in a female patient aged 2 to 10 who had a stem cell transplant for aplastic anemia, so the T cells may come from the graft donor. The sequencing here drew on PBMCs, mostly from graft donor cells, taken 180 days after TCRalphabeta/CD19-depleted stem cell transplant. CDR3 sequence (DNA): TGTGCCAGCAGCTTAGGGGTGCGTCGGGATTCGCCCTACAATGAGCAGTTCTTC. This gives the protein CASSLGVRRDSPYNEQFF.